The 13 T cell receptor beta chains reported below all come from one sample, sequenced in a study of response to subunit inactivated influenza vaccine. MiXCR, applied by TCRdb to the RT-PCR reads, yields one record per CDR3 protein. This repertoire shows around 750,000 distinct CDR3 sequences, 21% found once; its top ten account for approximately 10%. Sequenced material: PBMCs from blood, taken roughly 5 days after vaccination. The receptors shown here come from a man over 45 who received an inactivated influenza vaccine.

The rearrangement uses TRBV5-1 and TRBJ2-7; TRBD1 agrees at 9 bases. Germline CDR1 reads SGHRS; CDR2 reads YFSETQ. The CDR3 runs to 16 residues. The junction had 9 bases not matched to a gene; V was cut back by 2 bases and J by 3 bases. The CDR3 loop is CASSLLTGQGVYEQYF. The DNA for the CDR3 is TGCGCCAGCAGCTTACTAACGGGACAGGGTGTCTACGAGCAGTACTTC.

This clonotype showed up just a few times. The V gene is TRBV7-2, the J gene TRBJ2-5; TRBD2 agrees at 10 bases. The CDR3 is made up of 15 amino acids. With V trimmed by 6 bases and J by 5 bases, 9 bases remained unmatched. Germline loops: CDR1 SGHTA, CDR2 FQGNSA. CDR3 region: CASSPSGGAEETQYF. In DNA form, the CDR3 reads TGTGCCAGCAGTCCCAGCGGGGGGGCCGAGGAGACCCAGTACTTC.

This clonotype appeared a few times. The rearrangement links TRBV5-1 to TRBJ2-3; D is ambiguous. The V end lost 4 bases, the J end lost 1 base, and 13 bases lay between the germline ends. Germline V gene sequence: CDR1 SGHRS, CDR2 YFSETQ. The CDR3 covers 15 residues. CDR3 coding DNA: TGCGCCAGCAGCCCAATTGTCACCGGCACAGATACGCAGTATTTT. Protein sequence: CASSPIVTGTDTQYF.

The rearrangement links TRBV5-1 to TRBJ2-5; 7 nucleotides agree with TRBD2. Per germline, CDR1 SGHRS and CDR2 YFSETQ. J was trimmed by 1 base and V by 0 bases; bases with no gene match: 3. CDR3 length: 15 residues. The CDR3 nucleotides read TGCGCCAGCAGCTTGGGGAGCGGGGTCCAAGAGACCCAGTACTTC. Residues: CASSLGSGVQETQYF.

The chain is built from TRBV12-3 or TRBV12-4 and TRBJ1-5; D perhaps matches TRBD1 (6 bases). Trimming pared 8 bases from V and 11 bases from J, leaving 13 bases between. CDR3 length: 11 amino acids. CDR3 protein: CASASGATQHF. CDR3 sequence (DNA): TGTGCCAGCGCTTCGGGGGCGACCCAGCATTTT.

A few counts support this clonotype. J is TRBJ2-3 and V is TRBV6-6, with a weak D call TRBD2 (5 bases). Looked up from germline, CDR1 is MNHNY and CDR2 is SVGAGI (reference sequence). Between the trimmed V and J ends, which lost 4 bases and 4 bases, there was a span of 9 bases. The CDR3 loop spans 13 amino acids. CDR3 bases: TGTGCCAGCAGTTCGGGGTTGCCAGATACGCAGTATTTT. It translates to CASSSGLPDTQYF.

The sample holds many counts of this clonotype. The CDR3 ends on some other residue instead of the conserved phenylalanine or tryptophan, so this is likely a read error. This chain joins TRBV15 and TRBJ1-1, with a tentative D call TRBD1 (5 bases). V lost 0 bases to trimming and J lost 11 bases, with 10 bases between them. The CDR3 is 12 amino acids. The germline CDR1 and CDR2 sequences are LNHNV and YYDKDF (reference sequence). The CDR3 protein is CATSRDGDGAFL. As DNA, the CDR3 is TGTGCCACCAGCAGAGACGGGGACGGGGCTTTCCTT.

The chain uses TRBV7-9 and TRBJ1-1; weak D call: TRBD1 (5 bases). V lost 1 base, J lost 8 bases, and 11 bases lay in between. Germline V lookup: CDR1 SEHNR, CDR2 FQNEAQ (reference sequence). This CDR3 has 13 amino acids. In DNA form, the CDR3 reads TGTGCCAGCAGCTTAGTAGGGACGCAAGAAGCTTTCTTT. Its translation is CASSLVGTQEAFF.

This clonotype turned up a few times. V gene TRBV25-1 combines with J gene TRBJ1-1; D may be TRBD1 (5 bases). Germline V gives CDR1 MGHDK, CDR2 SYGVNS. The CDR3 loop spans 15 amino acids. Trimming took 7 bases from V and 1 from J, leaving 16 bases between them. In nucleotides, the CDR3 is TGTGCCAGCATTCTCCCGGGACCGGAGAACACTGAAGCTTTCTTT. This gives the protein CASILPGPENTEAFF.

This chain connects TRBV6-5 to TRBJ2-7, with a possible D match to TRBD1 (5 bases). CDR1 and CDR2 from the germline V gene are MNHEY and SVGAGI. The CDR3 is 16 amino acids. Between the trimmed V and J ends, which lost 0 bases and 2 bases, there was a span of 14 bases. This CDR3 is CASSYSATGPPYEQYF. As DNA, the CDR3 is TGTGCCAGCAGTTACTCAGCAACAGGACCCCCCTACGAGCAGTACTTC.

This clonotype was picked up a small number of times. V and J are TRBV11-2 and TRBJ2-7; 10 nucleotides align to TRBD2. The V gene's germline CDR1 is SGHAT and CDR2 FQNNGV. The CDR3 runs 17 residues. The J segment lost 4 bases and the V segment lost 2 bases, leaving 11 bases of the junction unmatched. CDR3 sequence reads: CASSLRTSGLGLYEQYF. The CDR3 coding sequence is TGTGCCAGCAGCTTAAGGACTAGCGGTCTAGGGCTATACGAGCAGTACTTC.

This clonotype was seen a handful of times. The genes are TRBV3-1 and TRBJ2-5, with TRBD2 matching over 12 bases. The trim removed 1 base at V and 4 bases at J, leaving 7 bases unmatched. This CDR3 has 17 residues. Germline CDR1 LGHDT, CDR2 YNNKEL (reference sequence). The CDR3 sequence: CASSQVRPSGRGETQYF. In DNA form, the CDR3 reads TGTGCCAGCAGCCAAGTTAGACCTAGCGGGAGGGGAGAGACCCAGTACTTC.

The chain links TRBV20-1 to TRBJ2-7; 7 positions match TRBD2. V trimming: 2 bases; J trimming: 6 bases; junction bases outside the gene matches: 4. The length of the CDR3 is 12 residues. CDR1 and CDR2 (germline): DFQATT, SNEGSKA (reference sequence). The CDR3 coding sequence is TGCAGTGCTAGACTAGCGGCCGGCGAGCAGTACTTC. This codes for CSARLAAGEQYF.